This T cell receptor beta chain was retrieved from a study of early T cells in non-severe SARS-CoV-2 infection. This CDR3 comprises 14 residues. V lost 3 bases to trimming and J lost 4 bases, with 12 bases between them. This clonotype has a count of ten or more. The TCR library protocol attached unique molecular identifiers to the individual cDNA molecules. TCRdb recomputed calls from the 5' RACE reads with MiXCR, one row per CDR3 protein. The sample contains 50,000 to 75,000 distinct CDR3 sequences, about 11% of which appear only once. The V gene is TRBV12-3 or TRBV12-4, the J gene TRBJ1-2; weak D call: TRBD1 (5 bases). This TCR came from an adult who was a healthcare worker with PCR-confirmed SARS-CoV-2 infection or an uninfected control (not recorded which). The donor label of this sample is uncertain. The input for sequencing was whole blood, taken at baseline. CDR3 sequence reads: CASSLAGNSYGYTF. As DNA, the CDR3 is TGTGCCAGCAGTTTGGCAGGGAATAGCTATGGCTACACCTTC.